One TCR beta chain is described in this entry. Its antigen remains unknown. The data originate from a study of T cells in localized non-small cell lung cancer. Measured with immunoSEQ multiplex PCR; TCRdb has only the in-frame clones, and not every one. The sample lists roughly 72,000 clones, 80% occurring once. Findings of the study overall: Exceeding tumor, uninvolved adjacent lung had the highest T cell clonality.

The receptor comes from an older female donor with stage I lung adenocarcinoma. The sequencing here drew on peripheral blood, taken before any cancer treatment.

In nucleotides, the CDR3 is TGTGCCAGCAGCTTACTGTCACTACCGAGACCGCCTTACAATGAGCAGTTCTTC. This codes for CASSLLSLPRPPYNEQFF. This chain links TRBV7-6 with TRBJ2-1; no definite D call. From germline, CDR1 is SGHVS and CDR2 FNYEAQ. The CDR3 runs to 18 residues. V gave up 2 bases and J gave up 4 bases, with 21 bases separating them.